These T cell receptor beta chains were read from a single sample in a study of T cells expressing NK-cell markers. One entry per CDR3 protein, without DNA, is what TCRdb gives after re-calling the 5' RACE reads. Reported are hundreds of thousands of distinct CDR3 sequences; the ten largest clones contain roughly 3.5%. The specimen was blood T cells: a sorted CD56 or NKG2C T cell subset, CD4+ or CD8+ T cells, or bulk PBMC T cells (not recorded which). The receptors here all came from a young man in good health. Each CDR3 is given with its conserved first and last residue.

CDR3aa,j_gene,v_gene
CAAAEPHSPLHF,TRBJ1-6,TRBV15
CATSRDVGARNEQFF,TRBJ2-1,TRBV15
CSVSGTSESSYNEQFF,TRBJ2-1,TRBV29-1
CASSTTDITGELFF,TRBJ2-2,TRBV12-3/TRBV12-4
CASSLSLSLAGIGSYEQYF,TRBJ2-7,TRBV28
CASSRLILASSYNEQFF,TRBJ2-1,TRBV5-6
CASSSQTGALYEQYF,TRBJ2-7,TRBV7-2
CASSPFTGYGYTF,TRBJ1-2,TRBV27
CASSPSPGLGENNEQFF,TRBJ2-1,TRBV7-3
CASSLNARDRTYEQYF,TRBJ2-7,TRBV7-3
CASSLDTASNTEAFF,TRBJ1-1,TRBV5-1
CASSLGQGGGIETQYF,TRBJ2-5,TRBV5-1
CASSYWAGGPLDEQFF,TRBJ2-1,TRBV6-5
CSARDLSTSGMVTRNEQFF,TRBJ2-1,TRBV20-1
CASSLDARTTYNEQFF,TRBJ2-1,TRBV12-3/TRBV12-4
CASSLNVEETQYF,TRBJ2-5,TRBV7-6
CASSPGSSTSVTKNIQYF,TRBJ2-4,TRBV4-1
CASSLGVDSRFETQYF,TRBJ2-5,TRBV7-9
CATQGTDLNTEAFF,TRBJ1-1,TRBV10-2
CASSQGTRIWVKYF,TRBJ2-7,TRBV6-1
CASRRLASREQFF,TRBJ2-1,TRBV6-5
CASGSPGLNQPQHF,TRBJ1-5,TRBV12-5
CASSFGTGGPREQYF,TRBJ2-7,TRBV5-6
CASSHTAPRGVQPQHF,TRBJ1-5,TRBV5-1
CASSYGRIGETQYF,TRBJ2-5,TRBV6-5
CASSLRRAHEQFF,TRBJ2-1,TRBV5-6
CASSQALASANTGELFF,TRBJ2-2,TRBV4-2
CSARRAGSNEKLFF,TRBJ1-4,TRBV20-1
CASSQEVGGQNTEAFF,TRBJ1-1,TRBV4-1
CASRLLSEYGYTF,TRBJ1-2,TRBV5-1
CASSFGLAANEQFF,TRBJ2-1,TRBV7-7
CASSQELSMVGNEQFF,TRBJ2-1,TRBV14
CASSDLAGARDTQYF,TRBJ2-3,TRBV6-4
CASSGTGTGGQPQHF,TRBJ1-5,TRBV18
CASSFRGLADNNEQFF,TRBJ2-1,TRBV11-2